The 11 T cell receptor beta chains presented below share a single source sample, sequenced in a study of beta chain features in type 1 diabetes. Sequencing targeted expressed TCRB transcripts, as all isolated RNA had been reverse transcribed. Assay used: immunoSEQ multiplex PCR; TCRdb lists only in-frame clones, some missing. Of a few hundred thousand clones in the sample, approximately 15% are singletons; the top ten hold roughly 0.038%. Specimen: naive CD4+ T cells from blood. The receptor set was obtained from a man in his thirties or forties in good health.

This clone was detected only a few times. The chain combines TRBV5-1 with TRBJ1-1, with D unresolved. Trimming pared 3 bases from V and 1 base from J, leaving 13 bases between. The CDR3 is made up of 15 amino acids. The germline CDR1 and CDR2 sequences are SGHRS and YFSETQ. The CDR3: CASSSVGPANTEAFF. The CDR3 DNA follows: TGCGCCAGCAGCTCGGTAGGACCTGCGAACACTGAAGCTTTCTTT.

This clone has only a few counts. The chain joins TRBV4-1 to TRBJ1-5, with TRBD1 as a possible D gene (5 bases). This CDR3 is 15 amino acids long. Trimming took off 1 base at V and 2 bases at J, with 9 bases between the two ends. CDR1 is MGHRA and CDR2 is YSYEKL in the germline V gene. This CDR3 is CASSQGDLGNQPQHF. The CDR3, as DNA: TGCGCCAGCAGCCAAGGGGACCTCGGCAATCAGCCCCAGCATTTT.

This clone appeared a few times. The chain employs TRBV19 and TRBJ2-3, with D unclear. In germline, CDR1 is LNHDA, CDR2 SQIVND (reference sequence). The CDR3 spans 13 residues. The V gene lost 5 bases and the J gene lost 1 base, with 7 bases spanning the gap. CDR3 sequence: CASSAHGTDTQYF. CDR3 sequence (DNA): TGTGCCAGTAGTGCTCACGGCACAGATACGCAGTATTTT.

The genes are TRBV6-5 and TRBJ2-1; 8 positions match TRBD2. CDR3 length: 13 residues. With V trimmed by 2 bases and J by 6 bases, 0 bases remained unmatched. CDR1 MNHEY and CDR2 SVGAGI come from the germline V gene. This CDR3 is CASSYRGGNEQFF. The CDR3 DNA sequence: TGTGCCAGCAGTTACCGGGGGGGCAATGAGCAGTTCTTC.

There are a few counts of this clone. The chain recombines TRBV14 with TRBJ2-7; 11 nucleotides agree with TRBD1. CDR1 SGHDN and CDR2 FVKESK come from the germline V gene. With V trimmed by 4 bases and J by 3 bases, 5 bases remained unmatched. This CDR3 comprises 15 residues. CDR3: CASSPLGQGDYEQYV. The CDR3 DNA follows: TGTGCCAGCAGCCCCCTGGGACAGGGGGACTACGAGCAGTACGTC.

The chain has TRBV9 and TRBJ1-6; D is unresolved. The length of the CDR3 is 15 residues. The germline V gene has CDR1 SGDLS and CDR2 YYNGEE. The V gene lost 3 bases and the J gene lost 0 bases, with 7 bases spanning the gap. The DNA of the CDR3 is TGTGCCAGCAGCGCCCTGAGCTCCTATAATTCACCCCTCCACTTT. Protein sequence: CASSALSSYNSPLHF.

This clone has more than one count but fewer than ten. The chain employs TRBV6-6 and TRBJ1-3; 8 bases agree with TRBD1. The CDR3 contains 15 residues. The V gene end was trimmed by 4 bases and the J gene end by 6 bases; junction bases not matched to a gene: 8. Germline assignment: CDR1 MNHNY and CDR2 SVGAGI (reference sequence). The DNA for the CDR3 is TGTGCCAGCAGTTTCGACAGGGGTACAGTAAACACCATATATTTT. This encodes CASSFDRGTVNTIYF.

V is TRBV4-3 and J is TRBJ1-1; the D gene is possibly TRBD1 (5 bases). CDR1 is LGHNA, CDR2 YSLEER, per germline. The CDR3 totals 13 residues. V was trimmed by 4 bases and J by 7 bases, leaving 13 bases between them. CDR3 in DNA: TGCGCCAGCAGCCCTAGGAAAGGGGATGAAGCTTTCTTT. Translated, it gives CASSPRKGDEAFF.

Only a few counts were recorded for this clone. The chain links TRBV11-2 to TRBJ2-3; the D is unclear. The CDR3 consists of 14 residues. V was shortened by 4 bases and J by 3 bases, with 11 bases between the two germline ends. Germline CDR1 SGHAT, CDR2 FQNNGV. In DNA form, the CDR3 reads TGTGCCAGCAGCTATGGCGTTGGTACAGATACGCAGTATTTT. Translation: CASSYGVGTDTQYF.

The chain is built from TRBV5-4 and TRBJ2-7, with D possibly matching TRBD2 (7 bases). CDR1 and CDR2 (germline): SGHNT, YYREEE (reference sequence). This CDR3 contains 15 residues. V lost 4 bases, J lost 1 base, and 15 bases lay in between. The CDR3 spells CASSRDGGRSYEQYF. CDR3 in DNA: TGTGCCAGCAGCCGGGACGGGGGGCGGTCCTACGAGCAGTACTTC. Full variable domain (outside the CDR3, taken from reference TRBV5-4 and TRBJ2-7): ETGVTQSPTHLIKTRGQQVTLRCSSQSGHNTVSWYQQALGQGPQFIFQYYREEENGRGNFPPRFSGLQFPNYSSELNVNALELDDSALYLCASSRDGGRSYEQYFGPGTRLTVT.

This clone was counted between two and nine times. This chain uses TRBV29-1 with TRBJ2-1; D remains unclear. Deletions cut 5 bases from V and 10 bases from J, with 12 bases between. The CDR3 runs to 11 residues. CDR1 is SQVTM and CDR2 is ANQGSEA in the germline V gene. CDR3 amino acids: CSVHLVREQFF. For the CDR3, the DNA is TGCAGCGTTCACCTTGTTCGCGAGCAGTTCTTC.